These 19 T cell receptor beta chains originate from one sample sequenced in a study of T cell responses to AZD1222 COVID-19 vaccine. The method was immunoSEQ multiplex PCR; TCRdb's version includes in-frame clones alone and lacks a portion of them. The sample gives 150,000 to 200,000 clones, around 94% of which show up once; approximately 4.6% is in the top ten. The input for sequencing was peripheral blood, taken 28 days after the second AZD1222 dose. These receptors were obtained from an adult who received the AZD1222 COVID-19 vaccine.

V is TRBV28 and J is TRBJ1-2; possibly TRBD1 for D (6 bases). The CDR3 extends over 13 amino acids. Germline V lookup: CDR1 MDHEN, CDR2 SYDVKM. Trimming removed 5 bases from V and 2 bases from J, with 9 bases in between. The CDR3 here is CASSPTGNYGYTF. CDR3 sequence (DNA): TGTGCCAGCAGTCCGACAGGAAACTATGGCTACACCTTC.

V is TRBV11-3 and J is TRBJ2-1; TRBD1 matches 7 bases. This CDR3 is built from 14 residues. From germline, CDR1 is SGHNT and CDR2 YENEEA. After removal of 5 bases from V and 5 bases from J, the junction contained 6 bases not matched to a gene. Here the CDR3 reads CASSAPDRNNEQFF. The CDR3 DNA sequence: TGTGCCAGCAGCGCCCCGGACAGGAACAATGAGCAGTTCTTC.

V is TRBV30 and J is TRBJ1-2; unclear D gene. The V end was cut by 2 bases, the J end by 6 bases, with 10 bases between. From germline, CDR1 is GTSNPN and CDR2 SVGIG (reference sequence). This CDR3 is 12 amino acids long. Written as DNA, the CDR3 is TGTGCCTGGAGTTGGGCGGTAAATGGCTACACCTTC. Protein product: CAWSWAVNGYTF.

V gene TRBV5-4 combines with J gene TRBJ2-7; 10 nucleotides align to TRBD1. CDR1 SGHNT and CDR2 YYREEE come from the germline V gene (reference sequence). CDR3 length: 13 amino acids. J lost 5 bases, V lost 4 bases, and 3 bases had no gene match. CDR3 region: CASSPDRGDEQYF. DNA of the CDR3: TGTGCCAGCAGCCCGGACAGGGGGGACGAGCAGTACTTC. The full variable domain, its missing parts supplied by reference TRBV5-4 and TRBJ2-7, is ETGVTQSPTHLIKTRGQQVTLRCSSQSGHNTVSWYQQALGQGPQFIFQYYREEENGRGNFPPRFSGLQFPNYSSELNVNALELDDSALYLCASSPDRGDEQYFGPGTRLTVT.

The chain carries TRBV7-6 and TRBJ1-1; D remains unclear. Germline-derived CDR1 and CDR2 are SGHVS and FNYEAQ. This CDR3 comprises 15 residues. Trimming stripped 6 bases from V and 2 bases from J, with 16 bases between. The CDR3 DNA is TGTGCCAGCAGGAACCGAAAGGGATCTAACACTGAAGCTTTCTTT. Translation gives CASRNRKGSNTEAFF.

In DNA form, the CDR3 reads TGTGCCAGCAGTTTAAGGGGGACAGGGGATGAAAAACTGTTTTTT. Translated: CASSLRGTGDEKLFF. V usage is TRBV28 and J usage is TRBJ1-4; 10 bases map to TRBD1. The CDR3 length is 15 residues. Per germline, CDR1 MDHEN and CDR2 SYDVKM. The ends lost 2 bases at V and 6 bases at J; junction bases unmatched: 3.

This clone is a singleton in its sample. This chain links TRBV7-8 with TRBJ2-1; perhaps TRBD2 as D (5 bases). V lost 0 bases and J lost 3, with 12 bases in between. The CDR3 contains 16 residues. CDR1 and CDR2 from the germline V gene are SGHVS and FQNEAQ. The CDR3: CASSLAVARDYNEQFF. CDR3 DNA: TGTGCCAGCAGCTTAGCCGTAGCGAGGGACTACAATGAGCAGTTCTTC. Looking up the rest from reference TRBV7-8 and TRBJ2-1 gives the full variable domain: GAGVSQSPRYKVAKRGQDVALRCDPISGHVSLFWYQQALGQGPEFLTYFQNEAQLDKSGLPSDRFFAERPEGSVSTLKIQRTQQEDSAVYLCASSLAVARDYNEQFFGPGTRLTVL.

The count of this clone is one. This rearrangement joins TRBV2 to TRBJ1-1; maybe TRBD1 (6 bases). From germline, CDR1 is SNHLY and CDR2 FYNNEI. The CDR3 runs 13 residues. V gave up 9 bases and J gave up 8 bases, with 19 bases separating them. CDR3 protein: CASQVDSRLEAFF. CDR3 coding DNA: TGTGCCAGTCAGGTGGACAGTAGATTAGAAGCTTTCTTT.

The chain employs TRBV19 and TRBJ2-1; D remains unclear. CDR3 size: 13 residues. Trimming removed 5 bases from V and 4 bases from J, with 9 bases in between. The germline V gene has CDR1 LNHDA and CDR2 SQIVND (reference sequence). CDR3 bases: TGTGCCAGTAGTTTGTACACATACAATGAGCAGTTCTTC. This sequence encodes CASSLYTYNEQFF.

The gene calls are TRBV24-1 and TRBJ2-3; no firm D call. Per germline, CDR1 KGHDR and CDR2 SFDVKD. Trimming shortened V by 5 bases and J by 2 bases, and 7 bases separated the two germline ends. The CDR3 is 13 amino acids. The CDR3 is CATSGSNTDTQYF. The CDR3 nucleotides are TGTGCCACCAGTGGTAGCAACACAGATACGCAGTATTTT.

The V gene is TRBV6-1, the J gene TRBJ1-2; D remains unclear. Germline values: CDR1 MNHNS, CDR2 SASEGT. CDR3 length: 17 residues. V lost 4 bases and J 8 bases, leaving 26 bases between the germline ends. The CDR3, as DNA: TGTGCCAGCAGTGTGGCTCGCATTACCTCCCCTTTTACGGGCTACACCTTC. It specifies CASSVARITSPFTGYTF.

This chain links TRBV7-8 with TRBJ2-7; possible D gene TRBD2, 5 bases. V was trimmed by 5 bases and J by 4 bases, leaving 18 bases between them. This CDR3 is 15 amino acids long. Per the germline V gene, CDR1 is SGHVS and CDR2 is FQNEAQ. The chain's CDR3 is CASSLPGGPGYEQYF. CDR3 DNA: TGTGCCAGCAGCCTGCCTGGTGGCCCGGGGTACGAGCAGTACTTC.

The rearrangement uses TRBV11-1 and TRBJ1-1, with 9 nucleotides matching TRBD1. V was clipped by 3 bases and J by 11 bases; unmatched bases: 13. The CDR3 consists of 15 residues. Germline-derived CDR1 and CDR2 are SGHAT and FQDESV (reference sequence). CDR3 sequence: CASSFRQGGLSGAFF. The CDR3 DNA sequence: TGTGCCAGCAGCTTCCGACAGGGGGGTTTATCTGGGGCTTTCTTT. The full variable domain, in which reference TRBV11-1 and TRBJ1-1 provide the parts outside the CDR3, is EAEVAQSPRYKITEKSQAVAFWCDPISGHATLYWYRQILGQGPELLVQFQDESVVDDSQLPKDRFSAERLKGVDSTLKIQPAELGDSAMYLCASSFRQGGLSGAFFGQGTRLTVV.

This rearrangement joins TRBV2 to TRBJ2-3; unclear D gene. Trimming cost V 6 bases and J 6 bases, with 13 bases left between them. The length of the CDR3 is 13 residues. The germline gives CDR1 SNHLY, CDR2 FYNNEI. The CDR3 loop is CASRAKLLDTQYF. The CDR3 DNA sequence: TGTGCCAGCAGGGCGAAACTATTGGATACGCAGTATTTT.

This clone appeared a single time. The V and J genes are TRBV10-1 and TRBJ2-2; the D gene could be TRBD1 or TRBD2 (5 bases each). The CDR3 spans 14 residues. The germline V gene has CDR1 WNHNN and CDR2 SYGVQD (reference sequence). The ends were cut back, 5 bases at V and 4 bases at J, with 11 bases in the middle. CDR3 coding DNA: TGCGCCAGCAGTTGGGACGAGTCCACCGGGGAGCTGTTTTTT. This codes for CASSWDESTGELFF.

This chain links TRBV2 with TRBJ2-1, with 14 bases lining up with TRBD2. Germline-derived CDR1 and CDR2 are SNHLY and FYNNEI. Losses at the gene ends were 6 bases for V and 9 bases for J; bases not matched to a gene: 7. This CDR3 comprises 15 residues. Here the CDR3 DNA reads TGTGCCAGCAGCCTGACTAGCGGGAGGGCCTTTGAGCAGTTCTTC. This translates into CASSLTSGRAFEQFF.

CDR3 loop: CASGSVDDEQFF. For the CDR3, the DNA is TGTGCCAGCGGGAGTGTAGACGATGAGCAGTTCTTC. The genes are TRBV12-3 or TRBV12-4 and TRBJ2-1; perhaps TRBD2 as D (5 bases). This CDR3 has 12 amino acids. Between the trimmed V and J ends, which lost 8 bases and 8 bases, there was a span of 13 bases.

The chain couples TRBV5-6 to TRBJ2-7, with TRBD2 as a possible D gene (6 bases). Germline lookup yields CDR1 SGHDT and CDR2 YYEEEE. The length of the CDR3 is 14 residues. The V end lost 6 bases, the J end lost 2 bases, and 15 bases lay between the germline ends. Here the CDR3 DNA reads TGTGCCAGCACCCGGGCGGGGCGAGCCTACGAGCAGTACTTC. Translated, it gives CASTRAGRAYEQYF. The full variable domain, rest sourced from reference TRBV5-6 and TRBJ2-7, is DAGVTQSPTHLIKTRGQQVTLRCSPKSGHDTVSWYQQALGQGPQFIFQYYEEEERQRGNFPDRFSGHQFPNYSSELNVNALLLGDSALYLCASTRAGRAYEQYFGPGTRLTVT.

The chain joins TRBV4-1 to TRBJ2-7; 8 bases line up with TRBD2. Germline V gives CDR1 MGHRA, CDR2 YSYEKL. The CDR3 is made up of 16 amino acids. The V and J ends lost 1 base and 3 bases, in that order; junction bases with no gene match: 8. The CDR3 DNA reads as TGCGCCAGCAGCCAAGGCCCCCCGACTAGCGACTACGAGCAGTACTTC. Its protein product is CASSQGPPTSDYEQYF.